Described below is a single T cell receptor (beta chain) sequence and its context. This CDR3 has 17 amino acids. V shed 4 bases and J 5 bases; nucleotides not matched to a gene: 10. The germline V gene has CDR1 SGHRS and CDR2 YFSETQ. This sample is part of a study of blood T cell repertoires in COVID-19. Study summary: Before being deemed recovered, Cohort 3 donors had two negative PCRs, clearance, or symptom resolution. Specimens from acute and convalescent COVID-19 originated in the United States, Italy and Spain.

Per the original methods: By means of reference gene primer amplification, nucleated cell counts were estimated. TCRdb's copy holds only in-frame clones and misses some; the assay was immunoSEQ multiplex PCR. D and trimming come from the DNA, and the V and J calls and clone size come from that table. The sample holds over 110,000 clones, about 80% seen once. The chain uses TRBV5-1 and TRBJ2-5, with TRBD2 matching 14 bases. The clonotype was recovered from a man aged 50-60 years in a cohort exposed to, infected with or recovered from COVID-19 (not recorded which). The material sequenced was PBMCs or T cells enriched from blood (not recorded which). CDR3 loop: CASSQLTSGGVGETQYF. The CDR3 DNA reads TGCGCCAGCAGCCAGCTGACTAGCGGGGGGGTCGGGGAGACCCAGTACTTC.